Presented here are 31 T cell receptor beta chains from one specimen sequenced in a study of CD8 T cells in ankylosing spondylitis. TCRdb re-analysed the 5' RACE reads in MiXCR, keeping a single row per CDR3 protein. The sample carries about 220,000 distinct CDR3 sequences, about 7% recorded once. The study, taken as a whole, reports: Apparently characteristic of ankylosing spondylitis blood was a TCR beta motif (under ten highly homologous variants).

No cognate antigen is known for these TCRs. Sequencing was done on a sample of blood, either unsorted or a sorted T cell fraction (not recorded which). The origin of the receptors is a male donor with ankylosing spondylitis.

This clonotype was observed many times. The genes are TRBV4-1 and TRBJ2-1; no clear D. The CDR3 is made up of 18 amino acids. Trimming removed 0 bases from V and 9 bases from J, with 24 bases in between. Germline V gene data show CDR1 as MGHRA and CDR2 as YSYEKL. The CDR3, as DNA: TGCGCCAGCAGCCAAGAGCGGCTATTACCCGACTCCGGCAGTGAGCAGTTCTTC. This translates into CASSQERLLPDSGSEQFF.

Regarding this clonotype: Its ends do not fully match the called genes, so a read error is possible. The J gene is TRBJ2-7, the V gene TRBV13, with D tentatively TRBD2 (5 bases). The germline V gene encodes CDR1 PRHDT and CDR2 FYEKMQ (reference sequence). The CDR3 sequence is 14 residues long. CDR3 bases: TGTGCCAGCAGCCAAGGACTGTCCGGTGACGAGCAGTCCTTC. As protein: CASSQGLSGDEQSF. Together with reference TRBV13 and TRBJ2-7, the CDR3 gives the full variable domain: AAGVIQSPRHLIKEKRETATLKCYPIPRHDTVYWYQQGPGQDPQFLISFYEKMQSDKGSIPDRFSAQQFSDYHSELNMSSLELGDSALYFCASSQGLSGDEQSFGPGTRLTVT.

This clonotype was recorded many times. V and J are TRBV9 and TRBJ1-2; 10 bases are shared with TRBD1. The CDR3 has 16 residues. Germline V gene data show CDR1 as SGDLS and CDR2 as YYNGEE. V was clipped by 1 base and J by 2 bases; unmatched bases: 5. This CDR3 is CASSVPRTGGNYGYTF. Here the CDR3 DNA reads TGTGCCAGCAGCGTACCCCGGACAGGGGGGAACTATGGCTACACCTTC.

Many counts were recorded for this clonotype. V is TRBV21-1 and J is TRBJ2-7; TRBD1, the table's D call, lacks a check against the DNA. TRBV21-1 is a pseudogene. This CDR3 is built from 13 residues. The CDR3 coding sequence is TGTGCCAGCAGCGCTCCCTGTGGCTACGAGCAGTACTTC. Residues: CASSAPCGYEQYF.

There are many counts of this clonotype. V gene TRBV4-2 combines with J gene TRBJ2-7, with 8 positions matching TRBD2. The CDR3 covers 18 residues. The trim removed 2 bases at V and 4 bases at J, leaving 16 bases unmatched. Looked up from germline, CDR1 is LGHNA and CDR2 is YNFKEQ. The CDR3 loop is CASSQYGPGTRGEYEQYF. The DNA of the CDR3 is TGTGCCAGCAGCCAATATGGGCCCGGGACTAGGGGTGAATACGAGCAGTACTTC.

V gene TRBV4-1 combines with J gene TRBJ1-5; D is undetermined. This CDR3 comprises 14 residues. CDR1 is MGHRA and CDR2 is YSYEKL in the germline V gene. The V end lost 5 bases, the J end lost 3 bases, and 11 bases lay between the germline ends. The CDR3 loop reads CASSSEGLNQPQHF. CDR3 nucleotide sequence: TGCGCCAGCAGCTCCGAGGGCCTCAATCAGCCCCAGCATTTT.

Only one count was recorded for this clonotype. This may stem from a read error, because a much larger clone lies one nucleotide away. The chain recombines TRBV10-3 with TRBJ2-1; D unresolved. The length of the CDR3 is 11 residues. Germline V CDR1 and CDR2: ENHRY, SYGVKD. CDR3 bases: TGTGCCATCAGCCTTAACAATGAGCAGATCTTC. It is translated as CAISLNNEQIF.

This clonotype was seen many times. The chain joins TRBV5-6 to TRBJ2-3; 8 nucleotides align to TRBD2. The CDR3 extends over 18 amino acids. The germline CDR1 and CDR2 sequences are SGHDT and YYEEEE. The V gene end was trimmed by 5 bases and the J gene end by 6 bases; junction bases not matched to a gene: 20. In nucleotides, the CDR3 is TGTGCCAGCAGTGACTATCGGGGGGGTTTCGACCTTGGCGATACGCAGTATTTT. Amino acids: CASSDYRGGFDLGDTQYF.

This clonotype showed up many times. The V and J genes are TRBV12-3 or TRBV12-4 and TRBJ1-1; D is undetermined. CDR3 length equals 12 residues. Trimming pared 6 bases from V and 4 bases from J, leaving 9 bases between. The CDR3 nucleotides are TGTGCCAGCAGGATAATATCCACTGAAGCTTTCTTT. Translation: CASRIISTEAFF.

As regards this clonotype: This may stem from a read error, because a much larger clone lies one nucleotide away. J is TRBJ2-7 and V is TRBV11-1, with D possibly TRBD1 on 5 matching bases. The CDR3 sequence is 15 residues long. CDR1 and CDR2 (germline): SGHAT, FQDESV (reference sequence). The CDR3 coding sequence is TGTGCCAGCGGATTAGAGGCAGGGAAGTCCTACGTGCAGTACTTC. It translates to CASGLEAGKSYVQYF.

This clonotype was counted a few times. The rearrangement links TRBV28 to TRBJ2-7; 9 bases align to TRBD1. Germline CDR1 is MDHEN and CDR2 is SYDVKM. Losses at the gene ends were 6 bases for V and 3 bases for J; bases not matched to a gene: 9. The CDR3 is 15 amino acids. In nucleotides, the CDR3 is TGTGCCAGCAGCAAACCGGGACAGGGATACTACGAGCAGTACTTC. Protein: CASSKPGQGYYEQYF.

This clonotype was seen ten or more times. The chain uses TRBV12-3 or TRBV12-4 and TRBJ2-1; 8 bases map to TRBD2. J gave up 0 bases and V 5 bases, and 9 bases lay outside the gene matches. CDR3 length: 17 residues. As DNA, the CDR3 is TGTGCCAGCAGTCCCCGTCCCGGGACTAGCTCCTACAATGAGCAGTTCTTC. It specifies CASSPRPGTSSYNEQFF.

The chain employs TRBV7-9 and TRBJ1-1, with D hard to call. Looked up from germline, CDR1 is SEHNR and CDR2 is FQNEAQ (reference sequence). This CDR3 comprises 14 residues. Trimming pared 4 bases from V and 5 bases from J, leaving 14 bases between. DNA for the CDR3: TGTGCCAGCAGCTCTCCCGGACTGTTTACTGAAGCTTTCTTT. Translated: CASSSPGLFTEAFF. Full variable domain (rest looked up from reference TRBV7-9 and TRBJ1-1): DTGVSQNPRHKITKRGQNVTFRCDPISEHNRLYWYRQTLGQGPEFLTYFQNEAQLEKSRLLSDRFSAERPKGSFSTLEIQRTEQGDSAMYLCASSSPGLFTEAFFGQGTRLTVV.

Many counts were recorded for this clonotype. The chain has TRBV25-1 and TRBJ2-2; possibly TRBD1 for D (5 bases). Germline values: CDR1 MGHDK, CDR2 SYGVNS. V lost 4 bases and J 9 bases, leaving 18 bases between the germline ends. This CDR3 comprises 15 residues. The CDR3 loop is CASSAGQGAWRELFF. As DNA, the CDR3 is TGTGCCAGCAGTGCAGGGCAAGGAGCGTGGAGGGAGCTGTTTTTT. Based on the CDR3 plus reference TRBV25-1 and TRBJ2-2, the full variable domain is EADIYQTPRYLVIGTGKKITLECSQTMGHDKMYWYQQDPGMELHLIHYSYGVNSTEKGDLSSESTVSRIRTEHFPLTLESARPSHTSQYLCASSAGQGAWRELFFGEGSRLTVL.

This clonotype has at least ten counts. The rearrangement links TRBV5-1 to TRBJ2-2; possibly TRBD2 for D (5 bases). The CDR3 has 15 amino acids. Per germline, CDR1 SGHRS and CDR2 YFSETQ. The V gene lost 6 bases and the J gene lost 2 bases, with 14 bases spanning the gap. The CDR3 protein is CASTSTRDNTGELFF. In DNA form, the CDR3 reads TGCGCCAGCACCTCGACCCGGGATAACACCGGGGAGCTGTTTTTT.

This clonotype appeared many times. The V gene is TRBV25-1, the J gene TRBJ1-3, with D possibly TRBD1 on 5 matching bases. V lost 7 bases and J lost 4, with 11 bases in between. Germline loops: CDR1 MGHDK, CDR2 SYGVNS. The CDR3 sequence is 13 residues long. Here the CDR3 DNA reads TGTGCCAGCACAGGGTATTTCGGAAACACCATATATTTT. It is translated as CASTGYFGNTIYF.

This clonotype turned up a few times. The rearrangement uses TRBV30 and TRBJ2-6; possibly TRBD1 or TRBD2 for D (5 bases each). The V gene's germline CDR1 is GTSNPN and CDR2 SVGIG (reference sequence). V lost 1 base and J lost 4, with 8 bases in between. The CDR3 has 14 amino acids. The CDR3 reads CAWSAGTGANVLTF. Here the CDR3 DNA reads TGTGCCTGGAGTGCGGGGACCGGGGCCAACGTCCTGACTTTC.

This clonotype was counted ten times or more. The chain links TRBV28 to TRBJ2-2; D not certain. V lost 7 bases and J lost 1, with 13 bases in between. Germline V gives CDR1 MDHEN, CDR2 SYDVKM. The CDR3 contains 15 residues. The CDR3 region is CASIHGSLNTGELFF. DNA for the CDR3: TGTGCCAGCATCCATGGCAGTTTGAACACCGGGGAGCTGTTTTTT.

This clonotype was seen ten or more times. V is TRBV4-3 and J is TRBJ1-4; no clear D. The germline gives CDR1 LGHNA, CDR2 YSLEER. This CDR3 has 15 residues. With 1 base removed from V and 5 bases from J, the gap between germline ends came to 11 bases. In DNA form, the CDR3 reads TGCGCCAGCAGCCAAGTGGGCGGCGGGAATGAAAAACTGTTTTTT. Its translation: CASSQVGGGNEKLFF.

This clonotype has at least ten counts. The gene calls are TRBV20-1 and TRBJ2-2; possible D gene TRBD2, 6 bases. The V gene lost 0 bases and the J gene lost 5 bases, with 19 bases spanning the gap. This CDR3 contains 17 residues. In germline, CDR1 is DFQATT, CDR2 SNEGSKA (reference sequence). The DNA of the CDR3 is TGCAGTGCTAGAGACCGCACTAGCTTGGGCCCTACCGGGGAGCTGTTTTTT. The encoded protein is CSARDRTSLGPTGELFF.

In this sample, this clonotype turned up many times. The chain recombines TRBV28 with TRBJ1-2; possible D gene TRBD1, 5 bases. Looked up from germline, CDR1 is MDHEN and CDR2 is SYDVKM. V was shortened by 8 bases and J by 4 bases, with 20 bases between the two germline ends. The length of the CDR3 is 15 residues. CDR3 bases: TGTGCCAGCGGGGGTCGCGGCAGCTCTAGCTATGGCTACACCTTC. The encoded protein is CASGGRGSSSYGYTF.

This clonotype was picked up many times. The chain links TRBV20-1 to TRBJ2-4; the match to TRBD1 covers 8 bases. Germline CDR1 DFQATT, CDR2 SNEGSKA (reference sequence). This CDR3 comprises 14 residues. Losses at the gene ends were 4 bases for V and 3 bases for J; bases not matched to a gene: 5. The DNA for the CDR3 is TGCAGTGCTACCGGACAGGGCATCAAAAACATTCAGTACTTC. It translates to CSATGQGIKNIQYF.

This clonotype was seen at least ten times. The chain joins TRBV5-6 to TRBJ1-1; TRBD1 aligns across 7 bases. CDR1 is SGHDT, CDR2 YYEEEE, per germline. CDR3 length equals 14 residues. J lost 7 bases, V lost 2 bases, and 8 bases had no gene match. The CDR3, as DNA: TGTGCCAGCAGCTTTGAGGGGGCTATGATTGAAGCTTTCTTT. This gives the protein CASSFEGAMIEAFF. The whole variable domain, remainder taken from reference TRBV5-6 and TRBJ1-1, is DAGVTQSPTHLIKTRGQQVTLRCSPKSGHDTVSWYQQALGQGPQFIFQYYEEEERQRGNFPDRFSGHQFPNYSSELNVNALLLGDSALYLCASSFEGAMIEAFFGQGTRLTVV.

There are a few counts of this clonotype. The chain uses TRBV27 and TRBJ2-1, with D maybe TRBD1 (6 bases). The germline V and J ends were trimmed by 5 bases and 7 bases, with 15 bases remaining between them. Germline V lookup: CDR1 MNHEY, CDR2 SMNVEV (reference sequence). CDR3 length equals 14 residues. The CDR3 DNA is TGTGCCAGCAGTGTGGGGGCCCCGGGGAATGAGCAGTTCTTC. Translating it yields CASSVGAPGNEQFF.

This clonotype was detected many times. This chain connects TRBV4-3 to TRBJ1-5; 10 positions match TRBD1. Germline V CDR1 and CDR2: LGHNA, YSLEER. The CDR3 extends over 15 amino acids. After removal of 4 bases from V and 4 bases from J, the junction contained 4 bases not matched to a gene. CDR3 sequence (DNA): TGCGCCAGCAGCCCGGGGACAGGGGTTAATCAGCCCCAGCATTTT. Amino acid sequence: CASSPGTGVNQPQHF.

This clonotype was seen ten or more times. The chain is built from TRBV29-1 and TRBJ1-6; D unclear. The CDR3 totals 12 residues. V lost 3 bases and J lost 10, with 10 bases in between. Germline V gives CDR1 SQVTM, CDR2 ANQGSEA. Here the CDR3 DNA reads TGCAGCGTTGAGGGCAGAGTCTCACCCCTCCACTTT. Its translation is CSVEGRVSPLHF.

There are a few counts of this clonotype. The chain is built from TRBV20-1 and TRBJ2-1; 7 bases align to TRBD1. Germline CDR1 is DFQATT and CDR2 is SNEGSKA (reference sequence). The CDR3 covers 14 residues. The J segment lost 3 bases and the V segment lost 3 bases, leaving 5 bases of the junction unmatched. The CDR3 DNA follows: TGCAGTGCTAGTGGACAGGAACTCTACAATGAGCAGTTCTTC. Translated: CSASGQELYNEQFF.

This clonotype has only a few counts. The chain links TRBV7-9 to TRBJ1-4, with 7 bases aligning to TRBD1. CDR1 is SEHNR and CDR2 is FQNEAQ in the germline V gene (reference sequence). This CDR3 is built from 16 residues. Trimming took 4 bases from V and 0 from J; bases not matched to a gene: 5. CDR3 bases: TGTGCCAGCAGCTCCCGGGACAGCGCAACTAATGAAAAACTGTTTTTT. It translates to CASSSRDSATNEKLFF.

The J gene is TRBJ2-7, the V gene TRBV27, with unresolved D. The CDR3 runs to 14 residues. V was trimmed by 2 bases and J by 2 bases, leaving 10 bases between them. CDR1 and CDR2 (germline): MNHEY, SMNVEV (reference sequence). CDR3 amino acids: CASSLGHGPYEQYF. The CDR3 DNA reads TGTGCCAGCAGTTTAGGTCACGGGCCCTACGAGCAGTACTTC.

This clonotype was counted many times. V and J are TRBV12-5 and TRBJ2-5, with 10 bases matching TRBD2. The CDR3 covers 15 residues. J gave up 5 bases and V 7 bases, and 10 bases lay outside the gene matches. From germline, CDR1 is LGHNT and CDR2 FRNRAP. DNA for the CDR3: TGTGCTAGTGCCGGATGGACTAGCGGTCTGGAGACCCAGTACTTC. Protein: CASAGWTSGLETQYF.

This clonotype has ten or more counts. The V and J genes are TRBV19 and TRBJ2-1, with TRBD2 matching 11 bases. Germline V gene sequence: CDR1 LNHDA, CDR2 SQIVND (reference sequence). The CDR3 spans 16 residues. Trimming took 5 bases from V and 3 from J; bases not matched to a gene: 6. CDR3 sequence reads: CASSGTSGPFYNEQFF. CDR3 bases: TGTGCCAGTAGTGGGACTAGCGGACCTTTCTACAATGAGCAGTTCTTC. Full variable domain (outside the CDR3, taken from reference TRBV19 and TRBJ2-1): DGGITQSPKYLFRKEGQNVTLSCEQNLNHDAMYWYRQDPGQGLRLIYYSQIVNDFQKGDIAEGYSVSREKKESFPLTVTSAQKNPTAFYLCASSGTSGPFYNEQFFGPGTRLTVL.